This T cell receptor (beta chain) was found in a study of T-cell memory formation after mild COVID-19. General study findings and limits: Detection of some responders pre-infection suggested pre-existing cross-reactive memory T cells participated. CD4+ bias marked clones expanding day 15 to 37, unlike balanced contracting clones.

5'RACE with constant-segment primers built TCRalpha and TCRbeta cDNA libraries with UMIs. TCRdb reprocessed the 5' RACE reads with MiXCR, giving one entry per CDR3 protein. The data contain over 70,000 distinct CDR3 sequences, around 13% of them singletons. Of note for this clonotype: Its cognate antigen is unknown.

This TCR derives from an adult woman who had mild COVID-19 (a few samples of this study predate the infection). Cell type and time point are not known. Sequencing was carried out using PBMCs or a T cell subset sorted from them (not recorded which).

CDR3 sequence (DNA): TGTGCCAGCACCCCCCTCGAGGACAGGTTGTACAATGAGCAGTTCTTC. It specifies CASTPLEDRLYNEQFF. The chain is built from TRBV14 and TRBJ2-1; 7 bases are shared with TRBD1. V was pared by 7 bases and J by 4 bases, with 13 bases of the junction left unmatched. In germline, CDR1 is SGHDN, CDR2 FVKESK. The CDR3 consists of 16 residues.